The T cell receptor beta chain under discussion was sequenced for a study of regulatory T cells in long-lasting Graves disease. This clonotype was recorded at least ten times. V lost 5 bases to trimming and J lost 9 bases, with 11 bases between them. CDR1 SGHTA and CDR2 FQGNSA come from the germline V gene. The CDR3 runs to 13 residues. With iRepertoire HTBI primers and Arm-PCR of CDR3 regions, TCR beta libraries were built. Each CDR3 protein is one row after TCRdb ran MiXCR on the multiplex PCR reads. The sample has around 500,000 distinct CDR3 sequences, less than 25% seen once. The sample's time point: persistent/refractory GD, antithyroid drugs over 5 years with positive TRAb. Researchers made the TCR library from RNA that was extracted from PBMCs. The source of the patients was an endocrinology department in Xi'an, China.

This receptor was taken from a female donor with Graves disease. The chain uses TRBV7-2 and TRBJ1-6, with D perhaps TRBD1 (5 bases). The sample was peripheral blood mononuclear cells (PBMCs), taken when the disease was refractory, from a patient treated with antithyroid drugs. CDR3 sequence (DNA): TGTGCCAGCAGCCCCCCCGGGGCTTCACCCCTCCACTTT. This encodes CASSPPGASPLHF.